The following is a T cell receptor (beta chain) sequence with its context. The antigen remains unidentified. These data are taken from a study of vaccination effects on CD4 cells after COVID-19. The germline V gene encodes CDR1 SEHNR and CDR2 FQNEAQ (reference sequence). The V end lost 2 bases, the J end lost 0 bases, and 11 bases lay between the germline ends. There are 16 residues in the CDR3. Measured with immunoSEQ multiplex PCR; TCRdb has only the in-frame clones, and not every one. The sample holds about 71,000 clones; more than 60% are singletons and the top ten take more than 2%. An approximately nine-day culture period preceded the isolation of CD4+ T cells. All study participants received two doses of BNT162b2 or mRNA-1273 vaccine. None of these healthy vaccinees had been infected with SARS-CoV-2 before vaccination.

Source: CD4+ T cells from PBMCs cultured without peptide, taken after COVID-19 vaccination. The chain joins TRBV7-9 to TRBJ2-1, with unresolved D. This TCR was recovered from a human donor who received a COVID-19 vaccine. CDR3 sequence (DNA): TGTGCCAGCAGCTTAATGGTGGGCAACTCCTACAATGAGCAGTTCTTC. Its translation: CASSLMVGNSYNEQFF.